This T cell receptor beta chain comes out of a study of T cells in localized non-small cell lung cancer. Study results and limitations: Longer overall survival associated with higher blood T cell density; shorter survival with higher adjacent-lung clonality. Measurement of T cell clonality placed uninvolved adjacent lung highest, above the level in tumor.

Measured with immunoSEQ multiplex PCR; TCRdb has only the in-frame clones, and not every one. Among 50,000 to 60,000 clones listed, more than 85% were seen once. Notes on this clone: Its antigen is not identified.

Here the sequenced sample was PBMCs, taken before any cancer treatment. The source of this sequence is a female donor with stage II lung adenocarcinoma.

CDR3 in amino acids: CASSLGTNTEAFF. CDR3 DNA sequence: TGTGCCAGCAGCTTAGGGACGAACACTGAAGCTTTCTTT. This chain uses TRBV7-9 with TRBJ1-1, with no clear D. CDR3 length: 13 residues. Trimming pared 1 base from V and 1 base from J, leaving 4 bases between. Germline-derived CDR1 and CDR2 are SEHNR and FQNEAQ (reference sequence).